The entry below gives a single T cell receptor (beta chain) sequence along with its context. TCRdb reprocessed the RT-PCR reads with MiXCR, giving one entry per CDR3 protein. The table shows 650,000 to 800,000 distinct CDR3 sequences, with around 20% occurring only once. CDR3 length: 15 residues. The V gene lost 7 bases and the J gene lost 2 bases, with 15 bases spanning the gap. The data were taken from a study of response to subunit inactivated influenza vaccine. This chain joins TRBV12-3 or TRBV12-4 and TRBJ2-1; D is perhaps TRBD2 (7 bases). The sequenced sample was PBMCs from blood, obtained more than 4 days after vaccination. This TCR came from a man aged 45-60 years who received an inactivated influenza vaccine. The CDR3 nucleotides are TGTGCCAGCACCTCCCCGGGGGGCCCCTACAATGAGCAGTTCTTC. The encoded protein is CASTSPGGPYNEQFF.